The rows below give T cell receptor beta chains drawn from one sample of a study of shared clonotypes between healthy human individuals. Produced via immunoSEQ multiplex PCR; TCRdb's table is partial and in-frame only. The sample contains millions of clones, roughly nine tenths of which appear only once. The specimen sequenced was naive CD4+ T cells sorted from blood. These receptors were collected from a man aged 18 to 35 in good health. Each CDR3 is given with its conserved first and last residue. The D gene is left open where the match is weak. Only part of the rows carry a size: once, few, many, or a class if the clone is expanded.

v_call	j_call	clone_size	d_call	cdr3_nt	cdr3_aa
TRBV11-2	TRBJ2-1	once	TRBD2	TGTGCCAGCAGCTCTGGACTAGCGGGGTATCAGAGCTCCTACAATGAGCAGTTCTTC	CASSSGLAGYQSSYNEQFF
TRBV18	TRBJ2-7	.	.	TGTGCCAGCTCAGCGACAGAGATCTACGAGCAGTACTTC	CASSATEIYEQYF
TRBV13	TRBJ1-4	.	.	TGTGCCAGCAGCAGGGGTGGCCCCACTAATGAAAAACTGTTTTTT	CASSRGGPTNEKLFF
TRBV15	TRBJ2-1	.	TRBD1	TGTGCCACCAGCAGAGTGCGACAGGGAACAAATGAGCAGTTCTTC	CATSRVRQGTNEQFF
TRBV18	TRBJ1-4	.	.	TGTGCCAGCTCACCCCCGATGAGGCCGAATGAAAAACTGTTTTTT	CASSPPMRPNEKLFF
TRBV19	TRBJ2-3	.	.	TGTGCCAGTAGTATAGAACTACTGAGCACAGATACGCAGTATTTT	CASSIELLSTDTQYF
TRBV11-1	TRBJ2-7	once	.	TGTGCCAGCAGCTTAGGGTCAACAGGGAACGAGCAGTACTTC	CASSLGSTGNEQYF
TRBV13	TRBJ2-5	.	.	TGTGCCAGCAGCTCATTAGTCCGTCCAGAGACCCAGTACTTC	CASSSLVRPETQYF
TRBV7-9	TRBJ2-5	.	TRBD1	TGTGCCAGCAGCCGAACAGAGGGGGCCCAAGAGACCCAGTACTTC	CASSRTEGAQETQYF
TRBV9	TRBJ2-7	.	TRBD1	TGTGCCAGCAGCCGACAGGGGAGCTCCTACGAGCAGTACTTC	CASSRQGSSYEQYF
TRBV5-1	TRBJ2-3	once	.	TGCGCCAGCGGATCAGGGGAGCACACCGCAGATACGCAGTATTTT	CASGSGEHTADTQYF
TRBV9	TRBJ1-5	once	TRBD1	TGTGCCAGCAGCATTACAGGGGGCGGTCAGCCCCAGCATTTT	CASSITGGGQPQHF
TRBV10-3	TRBJ2-7	.	TRBD2	TGTGCCATCAGTCTTCAGACTAGCGGGGCCGGCTACGAGCAGTACTTC	CAISLQTSGAGYEQYF
TRBV10-3	TRBJ2-3	.	.	TGTGCCATAACGACACGAAGCACAGATACGCAGTATTTT	CAITTRSTDTQYF
TRBV7-3	TRBJ2-5	.	.	TGTGCCAGCAGCTTAATGGGTAGGGTCCAAGAGACCCAGTACTTC	CASSLMGRVQETQYF
TRBV9	TRBJ2-3	.	.	TGTGCCAGCAGCGCTTGGGCAGATACGCAGTATTTT	CASSAWADTQYF
TRBV28	TRBJ1-1	.	TRBD1	TGTGCCAGCAGTCTACAGGGGGGTAGAGCTTTCTTT	CASSLQGGRAFF
TRBV11-2	TRBJ1-1	.	.	TGTGCCAGCAGCTTAGTCCTCCCCACTGAAGCTTTCTTT	CASSLVLPTEAFF
TRBV7-9	TRBJ2-3	.	.	TGTGCCAGCAGCTTAGCGGTTACTATCAAGAGCAATACAGATACGCAGTATTTT	CASSLAVTIKSNTDTQYF
TRBV4-3	TRBJ2-1	.	.	TGCGCCAGCAGCCAAGCGACGGGACCGGTGGGAGAGGAGCAGTTCTTC	CASSQATGPVGEEQFF
TRBV28	TRBJ2-7	.	.	TGTGCCAGCAGTTTAGTGGGTCAGGGGACCTACGAGCAGTACTTC	CASSLVGQGTYEQYF
TRBV10-3	TRBJ2-7	.	.	TGTGCCATGGGGGGCCTAGCTCGCCACGAGCAGTACTTC	CAMGGLARHEQYF
TRBV7-7	TRBJ2-3	.	.	TGTGCTAGCAGCCCCGGGCCGGCCCCTTATAGCACAGATACGCAGTATTTT	CASSPGPAPYSTDTQYF
TRBV12-5	TRBJ2-2	.	TRBD1	TGTGCTAGTGGTTTACAGGGGCTGACCGGGGAGCTGTTTTTT	CASGLQGLTGELFF